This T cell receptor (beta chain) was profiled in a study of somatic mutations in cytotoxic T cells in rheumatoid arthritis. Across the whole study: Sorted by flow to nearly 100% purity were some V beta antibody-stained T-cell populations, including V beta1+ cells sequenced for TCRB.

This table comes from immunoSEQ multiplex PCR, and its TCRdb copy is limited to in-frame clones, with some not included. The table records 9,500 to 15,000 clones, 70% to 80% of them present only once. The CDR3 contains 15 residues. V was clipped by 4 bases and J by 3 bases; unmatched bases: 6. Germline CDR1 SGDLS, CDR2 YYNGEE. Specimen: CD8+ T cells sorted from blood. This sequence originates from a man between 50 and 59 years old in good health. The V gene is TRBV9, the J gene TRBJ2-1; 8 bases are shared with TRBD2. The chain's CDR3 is CASSLSGSFYNEQFF. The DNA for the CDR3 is TGTGCCAGCAGCCTGAGCGGGAGTTTCTACAATGAGCAGTTCTTC.